The 20 T cell receptor beta chains below come from one sample, sequenced in a study of T cells in narcolepsy (dated by TCRdb to 2016 to 2019). To prepare the library, the immunoSEQ multiplex PCR assay was applied. Not all clones reach the TCRdb copy of this immuneACCESS table, which keeps in-frame sequences only. Checked studies attribute under half of the gap to unresolved V genes and leave the rest unexplained. Present in this sample are under 40,000 clones, 75% to 90% of which were seen just once. The top ten clonotypes cover roughly 0.69% of the sample. Material for sequencing was memory (CD45RA-) CD4+ T cells from blood. This specimen's cell subset or site label, per the study, means: memory T cells sorted ex vivo from peripheral blood. Source of these receptors: a human donor in good health.

This clone was counted a single time. The rearrangement uses TRBV10-3 and TRBJ1-1; perhaps TRBD1 as D (6 bases). Trimming left V 10 bases short and J 0 bases short, with 12 bases between. CDR1 is ENHRY and CDR2 is SYGVKD in the germline V gene. The CDR3 is made up of 13 amino acids. This CDR3 reads CATRQVMNTEAFF. Here the CDR3 DNA reads TGTGCCACGCGACAGGTCATGAACACTGAAGCTTTCTTT.

This chain connects TRBV9 to TRBJ1-1, with D perhaps matching TRBD1 (5 bases). V shed 4 bases and J shed 1 base, with 14 bases lying between them. Germline V lookup: CDR1 SGDLS, CDR2 YYNGEE. CDR3 length: 15 residues. The CDR3 loop is CASSLRGGENTEAFF. Here the CDR3 DNA reads TGTGCCAGCAGCTTACGTGGAGGGGAGAACACTGAAGCTTTCTTT.

The V and J genes are TRBV5-6 and TRBJ2-7; D gene uncertain. This CDR3 spans 14 amino acids. The ends were cut back, 1 base at V and 2 bases at J, with 10 bases in the middle. Germline CDR1 reads SGHDT; CDR2 reads YYEEEE. CDR3 loop: CASSLWVPTYEQYV. CDR3 bases: TGTGCCAGCAGCTTGTGGGTCCCCACCTACGAGCAGTACGTC.

This sequence joins TRBV6-6 and TRBJ1-6; possibly TRBD1 for D (6 bases). Germline V gene sequence: CDR1 MNHNY, CDR2 SVGAGI (reference sequence). This CDR3 has 13 amino acids. V lost 10 bases and J lost 8, with 15 bases in between. CDR3 in amino acids: CANRDMTDSPLHF. CDR3 nucleotide sequence: TGTGCCAACCGGGACATGACGGATTCACCCCTCCACTTT.

The chain recombines TRBV25-1 with TRBJ1-2; the match to TRBD1 covers 9 bases. The V gene's germline CDR1 is MGHDK and CDR2 SYGVNS. V lost 4 bases, J lost 5 bases, and 11 bases stayed unmatched. The CDR3 has 16 amino acids. In nucleotides, the CDR3 is TGTGCCAGCAGTGGGGGGACGGGACAGGGTCCTTATGGCTACACCTTC. Amino acids: CASSGGTGQGPYGYTF.

The J gene is TRBJ1-1, the V gene TRBV28; D unresolved. Trimming pared 4 bases from V and 1 base from J, leaving 19 bases between. The CDR3 sequence is 17 residues long. CDR1 is MDHEN and CDR2 is SYDVKM in the germline V gene. CDR3 DNA: TGTGCCAGCAGTTGTGTACCGGGTACCCGGGAGAACACTGAAGCTTTCTTT. This gives the protein CASSCVPGTRENTEAFF.

The chain carries TRBV5-1 and TRBJ2-1; a weak D match, TRBD2 (5 bases). V was clipped by 6 bases and J by 10 bases, with 23 bases between them. CDR1 and CDR2 (germline): SGHRS, YFSETQ. The CDR3 is 15 amino acids. In nucleotides, the CDR3 is TGCGCCAGCAAGGGCGGAGCCGTGGGAGCAACAGAGCAGTTCTTC. Its translation is CASKGGAVGATEQFF.

The chain uses TRBV18 and TRBJ1-6; D is ambiguous. This CDR3 spans 15 amino acids. Trimming cost V 8 bases and J 6 bases, with 17 bases left between them. Germline values: CDR1 KGHSH, CDR2 LQKENI. The CDR3 is CASSRSELPNSPLHF. The CDR3 region has the DNA TGTGCCAGCAGCCGTTCAGAACTCCCTAATTCACCCCTCCACTTT.

The chain couples TRBV5-1 to TRBJ1-3; TRBD1 agrees at 7 bases. The CDR3 is made up of 17 amino acids. The germline CDR1 and CDR2 sequences are SGHRS and YFSETQ. V was pared by 0 bases and J by 1 base, with 7 bases of the junction left unmatched. This CDR3 is CASSLDVAGGSGNTIYF. The CDR3 DNA sequence: TGCGCCAGCAGCTTGGATGTGGCAGGGGGTTCTGGAAACACCATATATTTT. The full variable domain, its missing parts supplied by reference TRBV5-1 and TRBJ1-3, is KAGVTQTPRYLIKTRGQQVTLSCSPISGHRSVSWYQQTPGQGLQFLFEYFSETQRNKGNFPGRFSGRQFSNSRSEMNVSTLELGDSALYLCASSLDVAGGSGNTIYFGEGSWLTVV.

The chain employs TRBV7-9 and TRBJ2-3; 12 nucleotides match TRBD2. Trimming removed 5 bases from V and 7 bases from J; junction bases left unmatched: 10. Looked up from germline, CDR1 is SEHNR and CDR2 is FQNEAQ (reference sequence). The CDR3 is 16 amino acids. The CDR3 sequence is CASSPPGLAGGNTQYF. In nucleotides, the CDR3 is TGTGCCAGCAGCCCTCCCGGGCTAGCGGGGGGGAATACGCAGTATTTT.

The CDR3 coding sequence is TGTGCCAGCAGCTCGCTTAGGGTATACAGGGGAGGTGGAAACACCATATATTTT. It yields the protein CASSSLRVYRGGGNTIYF. The genes are TRBV11-2 and TRBJ1-3; 7 bases are shared with TRBD1. V lost 4 bases to trimming and J lost 3 bases; unmatched junction nucleotides: 15. This CDR3 has 18 residues. Germline V lookup: CDR1 SGHAT, CDR2 FQNNGV.

The V call is TRBV7-2, the J call TRBJ1-1; 7 bases line up with TRBD1. The CDR3 runs to 14 residues. The germline V gene has CDR1 SGHTA and CDR2 FQGNSA. V shed 2 bases, J shed 8 bases, and the junction held 8 bases outside the gene matches. The CDR3 DNA sequence: TGTGCCAGCAGCTTACTTGGCCGGGACAGCGAAGCTTTCTTT. Its translation: CASSLLGRDSEAFF.

The chain employs TRBV6-5 and TRBJ1-2; 7 nucleotides agree with TRBD1. The V segment lost 5 bases and the J segment 0 bases; nucleotides outside the gene matches: 6. This CDR3 spans 15 amino acids. Germline V gives CDR1 MNHEY, CDR2 SVGAGI. CDR3 DNA sequence: TGTGCCAGCAGTGGGACAGCGACAGCTAACTATGGCTACACCTTC. It specifies CASSGTATANYGYTF.

This clone showed up just once. V usage is TRBV14 and J usage is TRBJ1-3; D gene ambiguous. The CDR3 consists of 15 residues. V lost 3 bases to trimming and J lost 1 base, with 10 bases between them. The germline V gene encodes CDR1 SGHDN and CDR2 FVKESK. The CDR3 bases are TGTGCCAGCAGCCATCGATCGGTTTCTGGAAACACCATATATTTT. Amino acid sequence: CASSHRSVSGNTIYF.

The chain joins TRBV5-1 to TRBJ2-7; D remains unclear. The V end was cut by 6 bases, the J end by 0 bases, with 13 bases between. CDR1 and CDR2 from the germline V gene are SGHRS and YFSETQ. This CDR3 is 14 amino acids long. CDR3: CASNLGTHSYEQYF. In nucleotides, the CDR3 is TGCGCCAGCAACCTCGGAACACACTCCTACGAGCAGTACTTC.

This chain links TRBV5-1 with TRBJ1-3; D gene unclear. Germline lookup yields CDR1 SGHRS and CDR2 YFSETQ. The CDR3 extends over 15 amino acids. V dropped 4 bases and J dropped 0 bases, with 11 bases sitting between them. CDR3 nucleotide sequence: TGCGCCAGCAGCATACCGATAGACTCTGGAAACACCATATATTTT. This codes for CASSIPIDSGNTIYF.

The V call is TRBV2, the J call TRBJ1-5; D not resolved. V shed 5 bases and J shed 6 bases, with 17 bases lying between them. The germline V gene has CDR1 SNHLY and CDR2 FYNNEI. The length of the CDR3 is 15 residues. CDR3 region: CASSYLTLTSQPQHF. The CDR3 DNA sequence: TGTGCCAGCAGTTACTTAACTTTAACCAGTCAGCCCCAGCATTTT.

The chain is built from TRBV27 and TRBJ2-6; D gene unclear. The length of the CDR3 is 16 residues. Germline V CDR1 and CDR2: MNHEY, SMNVEV (reference sequence). The V gene lost 5 bases and the J gene lost 2 bases, with 13 bases spanning the gap. The CDR3 here is CASSPISVAGANVLTF. Written as DNA, the CDR3 is TGTGCCAGCAGTCCCATTTCAGTCGCTGGGGCCAACGTCCTGACTTTC.

This clone was seen more than once but under ten times. The rearrangement links TRBV5-8 to TRBJ1-6; the match to TRBD1 covers 8 bases. V shed 4 bases and J 8 bases; nucleotides not matched to a gene: 8. The CDR3 has 15 amino acids. Germline V lookup: CDR1 SGHTS, CDR2 YDEGEE. The CDR3 sequence: CASSVLDRADSPLHF. The CDR3 nucleotides read TGTGCCAGCAGCGTACTGGACAGGGCGGATTCACCCCTCCACTTT.

Only one count was recorded for this clone. J is TRBJ2-2 and V is TRBV19, with a tentative D call TRBD1 (6 bases). The CDR3 is 15 amino acids. Trimming shortened V by 4 bases and J by 0 bases, and 9 bases separated the two germline ends. CDR1 and CDR2 from the germline V gene are LNHDA and SQIVND (reference sequence). DNA of the CDR3: TGTGCCAGTAGTACTTACAGGGCGAACACCGGGGAGCTGTTTTTT. It codes for CASSTYRANTGELFF.